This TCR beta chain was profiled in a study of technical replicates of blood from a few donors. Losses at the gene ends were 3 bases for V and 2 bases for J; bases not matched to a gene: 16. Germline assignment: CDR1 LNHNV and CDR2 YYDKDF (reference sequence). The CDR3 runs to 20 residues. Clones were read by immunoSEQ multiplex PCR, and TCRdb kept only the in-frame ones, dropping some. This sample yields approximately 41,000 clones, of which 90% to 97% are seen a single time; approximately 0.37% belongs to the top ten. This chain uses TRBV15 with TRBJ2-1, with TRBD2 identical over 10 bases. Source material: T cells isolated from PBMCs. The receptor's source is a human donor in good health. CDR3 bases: TGTGCCACCAGCAGTTCAGGACTAGCGGCCGTACGATGGACCTACAATGAGCAGTTCTTC. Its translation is CATSSSGLAAVRWTYNEQFF. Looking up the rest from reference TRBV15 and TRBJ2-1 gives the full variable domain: DAMVIQNPRYQVTQFGKPVTLSCSQTLNHNVMYWYQQKSSQAPKLLFHYYDKDFNNEADTPDNFQSRRPNTSFCFLDIRSPGLGDTAMYLCATSSSGLAAVRWTYNEQFFGPGTRLTVL.